This TCR beta chain was identified during a study of regulatory T cells in long-lasting Graves disease. The overall study: Newly diagnosed Graves' patients had under 3 months of antithyroid drugs.

The germline gives CDR1 SQVTM, CDR2 ANQGSEA. V was shortened by 4 bases and J by 7 bases, with 10 bases between the two germline ends. The CDR3 runs 11 residues. Researchers made TCR beta libraries by using iRepertoire HTBI primers and running Arm-PCR on CDR3 regions. TCRdb analysed the multiplex PCR reads with MiXCR anew, one entry per CDR3 protein. Of about 470,000 distinct CDR3 sequences detected, 15% to 20% appear once; the ten largest clones hold 12%. Only a few counts were recorded for this clonotype. Its antigen is undetermined. General study findings and limits: It is possible that accuracy was reduced by the small size of the sample.

Time point reported: newly diagnosed GD, antithyroid drugs for less than 3 months. Generation of the TCR library employed RNA extracted from PBMCs. This sample also appeared in a second study, on T cells in Graves' hyperthyroidism and ophthalmopathy. As that report states: The HTBI set primed first-round TCR CDR3 RT-PCR.

Sequenced material: peripheral blood mononuclear cells (PBMCs), taken at new diagnosis, from a patient treated with antithyroid drugs. The receptor comes from a middle-aged man with Graves disease. This chain joins TRBV29-1 and TRBJ1-1; D may be TRBD1 (6 bases). CDR3 sequence: CSVGGHREAFF. The CDR3 region has the DNA TGCAGCGTTGGGGGACACCGTGAAGCTTTCTTT.